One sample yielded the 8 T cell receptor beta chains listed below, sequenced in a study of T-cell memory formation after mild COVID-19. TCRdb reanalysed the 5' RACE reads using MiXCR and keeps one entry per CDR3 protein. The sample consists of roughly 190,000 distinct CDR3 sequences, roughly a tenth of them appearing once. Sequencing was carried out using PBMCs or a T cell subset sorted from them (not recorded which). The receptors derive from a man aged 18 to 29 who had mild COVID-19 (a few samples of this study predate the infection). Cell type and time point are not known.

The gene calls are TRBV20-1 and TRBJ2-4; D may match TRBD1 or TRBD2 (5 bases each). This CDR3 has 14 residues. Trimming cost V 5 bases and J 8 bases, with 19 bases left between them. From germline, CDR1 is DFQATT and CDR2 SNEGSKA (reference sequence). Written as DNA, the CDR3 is TGCAGTGCTCCGGGACGGAGTGCGGCGGACATTCAGTACTTC. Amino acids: CSAPGRSAADIQYF.

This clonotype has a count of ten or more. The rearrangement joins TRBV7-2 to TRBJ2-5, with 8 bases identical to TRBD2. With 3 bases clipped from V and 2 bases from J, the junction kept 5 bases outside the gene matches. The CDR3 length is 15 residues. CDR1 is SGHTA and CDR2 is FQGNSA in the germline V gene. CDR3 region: CASSFYGGGQETQYF. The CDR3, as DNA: TGTGCCAGCAGCTTCTACGGGGGGGGTCAAGAGACCCAGTACTTC.

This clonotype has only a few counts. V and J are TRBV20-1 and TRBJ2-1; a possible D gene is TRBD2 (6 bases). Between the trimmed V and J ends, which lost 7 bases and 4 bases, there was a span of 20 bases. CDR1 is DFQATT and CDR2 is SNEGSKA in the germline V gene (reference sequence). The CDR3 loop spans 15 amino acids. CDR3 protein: CSVPPATRQYNEQFF. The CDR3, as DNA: TGCAGTGTTCCACCCGCGACTAGGCAGTACAATGAGCAGTTCTTC.

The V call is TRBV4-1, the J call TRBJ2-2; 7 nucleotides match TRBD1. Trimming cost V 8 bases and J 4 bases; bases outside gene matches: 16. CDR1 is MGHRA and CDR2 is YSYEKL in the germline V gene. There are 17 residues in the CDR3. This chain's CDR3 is CASYPLVGAGGTGELFF. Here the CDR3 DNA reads TGCGCCAGCTACCCGTTGGTTGGGGCAGGGGGCACCGGGGAGCTGTTTTTT.

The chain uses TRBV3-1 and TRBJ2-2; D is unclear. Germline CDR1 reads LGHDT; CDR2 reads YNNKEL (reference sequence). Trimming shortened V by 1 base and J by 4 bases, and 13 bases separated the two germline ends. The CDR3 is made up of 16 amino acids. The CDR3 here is CASSQGARSGTGELFF. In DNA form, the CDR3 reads TGTGCCAGCAGCCAAGGAGCGCGGTCGGGCACCGGGGAGCTGTTTTTT. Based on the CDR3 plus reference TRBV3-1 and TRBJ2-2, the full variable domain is DTAVSQTPKYLVTQMGNDKSIKCEQNLGHDTMYWYKQDSKKFLKIMFSYNNKELIINETVPNRFSPKSPDKAHLNLHINSLELGDSAVYFCASSQGARSGTGELFFGEGSRLTVL.

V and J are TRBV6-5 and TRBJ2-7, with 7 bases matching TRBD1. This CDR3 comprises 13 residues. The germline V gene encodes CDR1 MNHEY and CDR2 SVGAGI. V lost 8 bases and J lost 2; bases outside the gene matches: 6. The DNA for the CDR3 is TGTGCCAGCCCGACAGGGCAGACCTACGAGCAGTACGTC. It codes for CASPTGQTYEQYV.

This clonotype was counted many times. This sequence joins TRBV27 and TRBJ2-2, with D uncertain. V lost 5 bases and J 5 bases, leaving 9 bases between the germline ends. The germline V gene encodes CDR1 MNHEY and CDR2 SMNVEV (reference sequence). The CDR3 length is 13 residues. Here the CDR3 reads CASSLGITGELFF. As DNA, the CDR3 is TGTGCCAGCAGTCTAGGGATTACCGGGGAGCTGTTTTTT.

Here the CDR3 DNA reads TGTGCCAGCAGCACCGGGGCAGAGACCCAGTACTTC. Protein: CASSTGAETQYF. The rearrangement uses TRBV5-6 and TRBJ2-5, with D perhaps given as TRBD1 or TRBD2 (5 bases each). V lost 4 bases and J 4 bases, leaving 8 bases between the germline ends. Germline V lookup: CDR1 SGHDT, CDR2 YYEEEE. The CDR3 consists of 12 residues.